These 30 T cell receptor beta chains were sequenced from one sample in a study of blood T cells in healthy people across ages. A sample-barcoded 5' primer and a J-beta primer mix were used in a second PCR of roughly 7 to 11 cycles. Via MiXCR, TCRdb re-called the 5' RACE reads, giving one row per CDR3 protein. The sample holds hundreds of thousands of distinct CDR3 sequences, about 51% seen once. The sequenced material came from blood. These TCRs come from a woman of 80 years or more in good health.

The CDR3 loop reads CASSSHGGVYNEQFF. The CDR3 DNA reads as TGTGCCAGCAGTTCGCACGGGGGGGTCTACAATGAGCAGTTCTTC. J is TRBJ2-1 and V is TRBV7-8; TRBD2 matches 8 bases. The ends lost 6 bases at V and 3 bases at J; junction bases unmatched: 7. CDR1 is SGHVS, CDR2 FQNEAQ, per germline. The CDR3 runs to 15 residues.

The sample holds a few counts of this clonotype. The chain employs TRBV29-1 and TRBJ2-2, with a possible D match to TRBD1 (6 bases). Trimming cost V 8 bases and J 7 bases, with 14 bases left between them. This CDR3 is 12 amino acids long. Germline values: CDR1 SQVTM, CDR2 ANQGSEA. The CDR3 sequence: CSTAGVVGELFF. CDR3 sequence (DNA): TGCAGCACGGCAGGGGTAGTCGGGGAGCTGTTTTTT.

V gene TRBV27 combines with J gene TRBJ2-7, with TRBD2 matching 7 bases. The CDR3 totals 15 residues. CDR1 and CDR2 (germline): MNHEY, SMNVEV (reference sequence). Trimming at V came to 5 bases and at J to 7 bases, leaving 14 bases not matched to a gene. In DNA form, the CDR3 reads TGTGCCAGCAGTCGGGACTACGGTAAATTGGGGGAGCAGTACTTC. Translated: CASSRDYGKLGEQYF.

The rearrangement links TRBV21-1 to TRBJ2-1. TRBV21-1 is an annotated pseudogene. This CDR3 has 13 amino acids. In nucleotides, the CDR3 is TGTGCCAGCAGCCGACGGCGGTACAATGAGCAGTTCTTC. This gives the protein CASSRRRYNEQFF.

The chain recombines TRBV5-1 with TRBJ2-3, with 11 bases fitting TRBD1. The CDR3 contains 15 residues. Trimming cost V 3 bases and J 6 bases; bases outside gene matches: 6. Looked up from germline, CDR1 is SGHRS and CDR2 is YFSETQ. DNA of the CDR3: TGCGCCAGCAGCTCCGGGACAGGGGGTCAGGATACGCAGTATTTT. Its protein is CASSSGTGGQDTQYF.

This clonotype was seen only once. A read error is possible here, since a much larger clone lies one base away. The chain recombines TRBV28 with TRBJ2-1, with 11 bases matching TRBD2. Trimming took 7 bases from V and 4 from J; bases not matched to a gene: 9. The V gene's germline CDR1 is MDHEN and CDR2 SYDVKM. The CDR3 covers 16 residues. CDR3 sequence reads: CASNTVASGRYNEQFF. CDR3 DNA: TGTGCCAGCAATACCGTGGCTAGCGGGAGGTACAATGAGCAGTTCTTC.

This clonotype was seen more than once but under ten times. The CDR3 DNA reads as TGTGCCACCATCCTGGGACTAGAAGCCGGGGAGCTGTTTTTT. The encoded protein is CATILGLEAGELFF. The chain uses TRBV10-3 and TRBJ2-2, with 8 bases identical to TRBD2. Germline assignment: CDR1 ENHRY and CDR2 SYGVKD. With V trimmed by 10 bases and J by 6 bases, 10 bases remained unmatched. The CDR3 is 14 residues long.

The chain joins TRBV20-1 to TRBJ1-5; D is possibly TRBD1 (5 bases). Germline values: CDR1 DFQATT, CDR2 SNEGSKA (reference sequence). The CDR3 sequence is 14 residues long. Trimming took off 0 bases at V and 7 bases at J, with 13 bases between the two ends. In DNA, the CDR3 is TGCAGTGCTAGAGAAAGGGACGTTGGGCAGCCCCAGCATTTT. This gives the protein CSARERDVGQPQHF.

This clonotype has only a few counts. This chain joins TRBV27 and TRBJ2-1, with TRBD2 matching 13 bases. This CDR3 has 15 residues. Germline CDR1 MNHEY, CDR2 SMNVEV (reference sequence). V trimming: 4 bases; J trimming: 6 bases; junction bases outside the gene matches: 3. CDR3 protein: CASSSWTSGSNEQFF. Here the CDR3 DNA reads TGTGCCAGCAGTTCCTGGACTAGCGGGAGCAATGAGCAGTTCTTC.

Turning to this clonotype: Possible read error: a much larger clone is one base away. The rearrangement joins TRBV5-1 to TRBJ2-1; a weak D match, TRBD2 (6 bases). Judging by the DNA end, TRBJ2-7 fits better; the J call may be wrong. CDR1 is SGHRS, CDR2 YFSETQ, per germline. The CDR3 is 15 amino acids. CDR3 nucleotides: TGCGCCAGCAGCCGGGAGACAACCTCCTACAATGAGCAGTACTTC. Its protein is CASSRETTSYNEQYF.

This chain joins TRBV29-1 and TRBJ2-1; the match to TRBD2 covers 7 bases. The J call is uncertain, as TRBJ2-7 better fits the DNA end. The CDR3 is 13 amino acids. Per germline, CDR1 SQVTM and CDR2 ANQGSEA. The CDR3 region is CSVTAGPPYEQYF. CDR3 bases: TGCAGCGTTACAGCGGGACCCCCTTACGAGCAGTACTTC.

The CDR3 sequence: CASIKSIAGPSYEQYF. The CDR3 nucleotides read TGTGCCAGCATCAAAAGTATAGCGGGCCCCTCCTACGAGCAGTACTTC. The J gene is TRBJ2-7, the V gene TRBV12-3 or TRBV12-4; 7 bases are a match to TRBD2. The CDR3 runs 16 residues. Germline trimming cut 7 bases from V and 0 bases from J; bases unmatched to any gene: 12.

The chain carries TRBV5-6 and TRBJ2-3; 7 bases match TRBD2. Germline V gene data show CDR1 as SGHDT and CDR2 as YYEEEE. Trimming cost V 0 bases and J 2 bases; bases outside gene matches: 9. The CDR3 is 17 residues long. The CDR3 loop is CASSLEGTTWTTDTQYF. CDR3 nucleotides: TGTGCCAGCAGCTTGGAAGGGACTACCTGGACCACAGATACGCAGTATTTT.

This chain links TRBV6-2 or TRBV6-3 with TRBJ2-3, with 7 bases matching TRBD2. The V segment lost 0 bases and the J segment 4 bases; nucleotides outside the gene matches: 4. This CDR3 comprises 15 residues. The V gene's germline CDR1 is MNHEY and CDR2 SVGEGT. The CDR3 sequence is CASSYSASGADTQYF. For the CDR3, the DNA is TGTGCCAGCAGTTACTCTGCTAGCGGAGCAGATACGCAGTATTTT.

This chain uses TRBV7-9 with TRBJ2-4; D unresolved. The CDR3 covers 13 residues. V was clipped by 1 base and J by 5 bases, with 6 bases between them. Germline CDR1 and CDR2: SEHNR and FQNEAQ (reference sequence). The CDR3 loop is CASSLVTENIQYF. CDR3 in DNA: TGTGCCAGCAGCTTAGTCACAGAAAACATTCAGTACTTC.

This clonotype was seen many times. This chain joins TRBV6-6 and TRBJ1-1, with a tentative D call TRBD1 (5 bases). V lost 5 bases to trimming and J lost 1 base, with 8 bases between them. This CDR3 spans 13 amino acids. Germline-derived CDR1 and CDR2 are MNHNY and SVGAGI (reference sequence). In DNA form, the CDR3 reads TGTGCCAGCAGTGTGAGGGGGAACACTGAAGCTTTCTTT. Encoded protein: CASSVRGNTEAFF.

The CDR3 loop reads CSAREMTIVENIQYF. CDR3 nucleotide sequence: TGCAGTGCTAGAGAGATGACTATAGTCGAAAACATTCAGTACTTC. The V call is TRBV20-1, the J call TRBJ2-4, with a tentative D call TRBD2 (5 bases). The length of the CDR3 is 15 residues. Germline lookup yields CDR1 DFQATT and CDR2 SNEGSKA (reference sequence). Between the trimmed V and J ends, which lost 0 bases and 5 bases, there was a span of 14 bases.

There are a few counts of this clonotype. The genes are TRBV7-2 and TRBJ2-7, with a tentative D call TRBD2 (6 bases). V dropped 2 bases and J dropped 2 bases, with 10 bases sitting between them. Germline V gene data show CDR1 as SGHTA and CDR2 as FQGNSA. This CDR3 region has 14 residues. For the CDR3, the DNA is TGTGCCAGCAGCTTAAACTTAGCGGCCTACGAGCAGTACTTC. It codes for CASSLNLAAYEQYF.

This clonotype was found once. A read error may account for a junction end that differs from germline. This chain links TRBV24-1 with TRBJ2-7, with TRBD2 identical over 9 bases. The CDR3 covers 14 residues. Germline-derived CDR1 and CDR2 are KGHDR and SFDVKD. The CDR3 reads CVTRGRAGGTEQYF. CDR3 DNA: TGTGTCACCCGTGGCCGAGCGGGAGGTACTGAGCAGTACTTC.

The chain couples TRBV27 to TRBJ1-2; unclear D gene. Germline V gene sequence: CDR1 MNHEY, CDR2 SMNVEV (reference sequence). The CDR3 sequence is 13 residues long. V gave up 3 bases and J gave up 4 bases, with 9 bases separating them. The CDR3 DNA sequence: TGTGCCAGCAGTTTTGGGGAGACCTATGGCTACACCTTC. Translating it yields CASSFGETYGYTF.

On this clonotype itself: The junction does not match germline at one end; this may be a read error. The J gene is TRBJ2-3, the V gene TRBV7-9, with a weak D call TRBD2 (6 bases). The germline CDR1 and CDR2 sequences are SEHNR and FQNEAQ (reference sequence). This CDR3 spans 15 amino acids. CDR3 protein: CAGSLPGRGEDTQYF. CDR3 sequence (DNA): TGTGCCGGCAGCCTCCCGGGACGCGGGGAAGATACGCAGTATTTT.

This chain connects TRBV27 to TRBJ2-4, with TRBD2 matching 9 bases. Germline lookup yields CDR1 MNHEY and CDR2 SMNVEV (reference sequence). The CDR3 runs 14 residues. V gave up 5 bases and J gave up 14 bases; unmatched junction bases: 13. The CDR3 DNA is TGTGCCAGCAGTCTCATAGGTAGCGGGAGAGGGGAGTACTTC. This gives the protein CASSLIGSGRGEYF.

A remark on this clonotype: Since a much larger clone is just one base distant, this may be a read error. This chain connects TRBV27 to TRBJ2-1, with D maybe TRBD1 (6 bases). V was cut by 4 bases and J by 6 bases, with 16 bases left in between. CDR1 is MNHEY, CDR2 SMNVEV, per germline (reference sequence). There are 15 residues in the CDR3. As DNA, the CDR3 is TGTGCCAGCAGTTCTGTAGGGGGTGGGGGCAATGAGCAGTTCTTC. This gives the protein CASSSVGGGGNEQFF.

The chain uses TRBV3-1 and TRBJ2-3; a weak D match, TRBD2 (6 bases). Trimming stripped 4 bases from V and 8 bases from J, with 16 bases between. Germline V gives CDR1 LGHDT, CDR2 YNNKEL (reference sequence). The CDR3 has 14 residues. In DNA form, the CDR3 reads TGTGCCAGCAGCCGAACAGACGCGGGGAGTACGCAGTATTTT. Amino acid sequence: CASSRTDAGSTQYF.

On this clonotype: A much larger clone is a single base away; this may be a read error. The chain links TRBV5-1 to TRBJ2-1, with a weak D call TRBD2 (6 bases). The V gene lost 3 bases and the J gene lost 0 bases, with 10 bases spanning the gap. Germline CDR1 and CDR2: SGHRS and YFSETQ. The CDR3 spans 15 residues. The CDR3 DNA reads TGCGCCAGCAGCTCGATGCGGGGCTCCTACAATGAGCAGTTCTTC. It translates to CASSSMRGSYNEQFF.

A note on this clonotype: This CDR3 fails to terminate in the conserved phenylalanine or tryptophan, so it likely reflects a read error. J is TRBJ1-2 and V is TRBV15, with TRBD1 matching 7 bases. The CDR3 totals 15 residues. Germline CDR1 LNHNV, CDR2 YYDKDF (reference sequence). Trimming took 0 bases from V and 8 from J; bases not matched to a gene: 9. The CDR3 DNA reads as TGTGCCACCAGCAGAGATCCGACAGGGCAAGGGGGCTACACCATC. Its protein product is CATSRDPTGQGGYTI.

This clonotype was seen a handful of times. This rearrangement joins TRBV18 to TRBJ2-7; tentatively, D is TRBD1 (6 bases). With 5 bases removed from V and 5 bases from J, the gap between germline ends came to 13 bases. CDR1 and CDR2 (germline): KGHSH, LQKENI. This CDR3 has 13 amino acids. CDR3 DNA sequence: TGTGCCAGCTCATTACAGCAGGGGAACGAGCAGTACTTC. It is translated as CASSLQQGNEQYF. Combining the CDR3 with reference TRBV18 and TRBJ2-7 gives the whole variable domain NAGVMQNPRHLVRRRGQEARLRCSPMKGHSHVYWYRQLPEEGLKFMVYLQKENIIDESGMPKERFSAEFPKEGPSILRIQQVVRGDSAAYFCASSLQQGNEQYFGPGTRLTVT.

The genes are TRBV9 and TRBJ1-2; 7 nucleotides align to TRBD1. CDR1 SGDLS and CDR2 YYNGEE come from the germline V gene. The CDR3 is 15 amino acids. V lost 4 bases to trimming and J lost 3 bases; unmatched junction nucleotides: 9. CDR3 region: CASSPGTVKHYGYTF. The CDR3 DNA reads TGTGCCAGCAGCCCGGGGACAGTAAAACACTATGGCTACACCTTC.

The rearrangement links TRBV7-2 to TRBJ2-4; D unclear. Gene TRBJ2-7 matches the end of the DNA better, so the J call may be wrong. Germline assignment: CDR1 SGHTA and CDR2 FQGNSA. This CDR3 comprises 12 residues. Written as DNA, the CDR3 is TGTGCCAGCAGCTTCACAGATTACGAGCAGTACTTC. Protein product: CASSFTDYEQYF.

As for this clonotype: Given a much more abundant clone one base away, this may be a read error. The chain employs TRBV12-3 or TRBV12-4 and TRBJ2-4; D is possibly TRBD2 (5 bases). V was cut by 3 bases and J by 13 bases, with 25 bases left in between. The CDR3 runs to 16 residues. The CDR3, as DNA: TGTGCCAGCAGTTTCTCCGGGGTAGTACTCCAAGAGATCCAGTACTTC. Its protein product is CASSFSGVVLQEIQYF.